This T cell receptor (beta chain) was sequenced in a study of T cell changes during pregnancy in multiple sclerosis. The protocol was immunoSEQ multiplex PCR, while the TCRdb copy is restricted to in-frame clones and leaves out a portion. The sample has 85,000 to 90,000 clones; about 94% are singletons. V trimming: 8 bases; J trimming: 9 bases; junction bases outside the gene matches: 1. The germline gives CDR1 SGHVS, CDR2 FQNEAQ. The CDR3 contains 12 residues. This TCR derives from a female donor in good health, enrolled as a control in a pregnancy study. The chain is built from TRBV7-8 and TRBJ1-6, with 10 bases identical to TRBD1. The source material was peripheral blood, sampled after pregnancy. The CDR3 spells CASGTGVSPLHF. The CDR3 coding sequence is TGTGCCAGCGGGACAGGGGTTTCACCCCTCCACTTT.